This T cell receptor (beta chain) was profiled in a study of blood T cell repertoires in COVID-19. This CDR3 spans 11 amino acids. Germline CDR1 SGHAT, CDR2 FQNNGV. The V and J ends lost 1 base and 10 bases respectively, with 7 bases between them. Generated by immunoSEQ multiplex PCR, the TCRdb table keeps only in-frame clones and is missing some. The data contain about 440,000 clones, about 90% of them singletons. The participants were between about 18 and 90 years old and came from 24 US areas. Cohorts were determined from participant-reported clinical history. The V gene is TRBV11-2, the J gene TRBJ1-1; no clear D gene. This TCR came from a man aged 18-30 years who had recovered from COVID-19. Input material: PBMCs or T cells enriched from blood (not recorded which). CDR3: CASSLGQAAFF. In nucleotides, the CDR3 is TGTGCCAGCAGCTTAGGCCAGGCAGCTTTCTTT. The variable domain in full, completed from reference TRBV11-2 and TRBJ1-1, reads EAGVAQSPRYKIIEKRQSVAFWCNPISGHATLYWYQQILGQGPKLLIQFQNNGVVDDSQLPKDRFSAERLKGVDSTLKIQPAKLEDSAVYLCASSLGQAAFFGQGTRLTVV.